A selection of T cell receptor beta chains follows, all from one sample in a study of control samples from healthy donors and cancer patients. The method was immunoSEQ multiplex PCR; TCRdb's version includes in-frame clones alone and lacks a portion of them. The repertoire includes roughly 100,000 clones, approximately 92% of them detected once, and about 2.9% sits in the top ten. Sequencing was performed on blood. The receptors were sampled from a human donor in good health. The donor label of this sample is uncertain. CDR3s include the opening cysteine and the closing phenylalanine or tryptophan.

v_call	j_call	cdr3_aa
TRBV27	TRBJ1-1	CASIGDGTEAFF
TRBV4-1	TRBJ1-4	CASSQESVPNGLFF
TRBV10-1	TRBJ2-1	CASSADRIDEQFF
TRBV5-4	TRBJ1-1	CASSLADRRNTEAFF
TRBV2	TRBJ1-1	CASRRGQGRAEAFF
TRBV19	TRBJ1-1	CASSITTEAFF
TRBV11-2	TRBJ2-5	CASSPAVGETQYF
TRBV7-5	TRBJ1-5	CVRSLDRAYYQPQHF
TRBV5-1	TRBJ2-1	CASNVGGALNNEQFF
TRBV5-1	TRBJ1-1	CASSLVGGSTTEAFF
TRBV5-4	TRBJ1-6	CASSFRQGPNSPLHF
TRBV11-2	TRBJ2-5	CASSVSGQETQYF
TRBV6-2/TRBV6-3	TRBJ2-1	CASSYSAGYNEQFF
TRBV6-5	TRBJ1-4	CASKKTGSTTEKLFF
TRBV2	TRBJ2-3	CASTGPGQGRDTQYF
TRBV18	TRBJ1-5	CASSPTGLSNQPQHF
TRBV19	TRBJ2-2	CASSIGPDPGELFF
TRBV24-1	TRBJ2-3	CATSDRTGITDTQYF
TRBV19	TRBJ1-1	CASTLSGMNTEAFF
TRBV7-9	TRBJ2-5	CASSSETGGKGVQYF
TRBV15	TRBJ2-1	CATRTGGAGNNEQFF
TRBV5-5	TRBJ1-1	CASSFSPDRVGETEAFF
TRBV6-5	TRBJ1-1	CASRYRAGTEAFF
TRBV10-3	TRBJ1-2	CAISPTGDRGYTF
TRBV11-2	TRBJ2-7	CASSLGRAFSYEQYF
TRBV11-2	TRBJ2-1	CASSSMWGATYNEQFF
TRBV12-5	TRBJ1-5	CASGTGQGTNQPQHF
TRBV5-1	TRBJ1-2	CASSLVVGEAYGYTF
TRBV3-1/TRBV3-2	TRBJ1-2	CASSQTTTAYGYTF
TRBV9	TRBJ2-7	CASSGRDGVYEQYF
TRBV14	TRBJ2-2	CASSQKTGIGTGELFF
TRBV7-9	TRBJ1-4	CASSLVPEQGAKLFF
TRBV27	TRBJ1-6	CASSPGGRVGNSPLHF
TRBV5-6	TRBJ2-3	CASSFRGHGALDTQYF
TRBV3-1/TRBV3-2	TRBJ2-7	CASSHPGGQGYF
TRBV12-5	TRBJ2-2	CASGLVLQLGESPGELFF
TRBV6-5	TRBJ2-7	CASSYASGSSYEQYF
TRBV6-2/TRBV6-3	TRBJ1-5	CASSLTEYSNQPQHF
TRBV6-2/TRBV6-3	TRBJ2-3	CASSYPRRAGGRGTDTQYF
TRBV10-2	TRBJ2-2	CASSDRGGVAGELFF
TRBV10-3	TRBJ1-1	CASDGGENTEAFF
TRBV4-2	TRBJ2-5	CASSQDSGGRRETQYF
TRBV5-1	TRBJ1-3	CASSVQGAGGNTIYF
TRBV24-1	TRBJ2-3	CATSATGRGDTQYF
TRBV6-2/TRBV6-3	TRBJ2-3	CASSPPTGTDTQYF
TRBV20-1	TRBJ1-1	CSARVNTEAFF
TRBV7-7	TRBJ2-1	CASSRDRGSNEQFF
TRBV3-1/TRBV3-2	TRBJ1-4	CASSSPGTTNEKLFF
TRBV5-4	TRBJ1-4	CASSLKLQAATNEKLFF
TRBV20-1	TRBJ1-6	CSASATTVSYNSPLHF
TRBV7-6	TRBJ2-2	CASSADGDTNTGELFF
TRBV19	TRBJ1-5	CASSIVGRVNLQPQHF
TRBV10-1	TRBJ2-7	CASSPGQGFSEQYF